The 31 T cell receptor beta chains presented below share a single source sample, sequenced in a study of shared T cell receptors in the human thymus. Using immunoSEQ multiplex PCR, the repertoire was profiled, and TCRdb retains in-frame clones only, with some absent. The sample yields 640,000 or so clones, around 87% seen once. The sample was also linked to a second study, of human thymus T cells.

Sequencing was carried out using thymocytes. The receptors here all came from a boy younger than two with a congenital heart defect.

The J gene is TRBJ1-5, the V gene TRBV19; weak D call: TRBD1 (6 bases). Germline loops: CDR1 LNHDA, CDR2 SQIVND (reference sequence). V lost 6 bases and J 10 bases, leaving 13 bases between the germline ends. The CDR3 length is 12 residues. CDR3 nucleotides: TGTGCCAGTAGCCTACAGGGCGGCCCCCAGCATTTT. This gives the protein CASSLQGGPQHF.

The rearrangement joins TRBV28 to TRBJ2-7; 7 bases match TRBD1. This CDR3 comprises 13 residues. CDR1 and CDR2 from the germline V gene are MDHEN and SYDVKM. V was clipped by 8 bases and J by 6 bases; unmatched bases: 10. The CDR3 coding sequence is TGTGCCAGCGGCATTGGACAGGCATGCGAGCAGTACTTC. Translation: CASGIGQACEQYF.

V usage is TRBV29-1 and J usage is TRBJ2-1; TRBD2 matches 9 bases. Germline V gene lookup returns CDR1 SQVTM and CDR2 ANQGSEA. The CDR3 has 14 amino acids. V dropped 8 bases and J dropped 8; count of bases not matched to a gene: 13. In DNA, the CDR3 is TGCAGCTTCGGCCATAAAGCGGGGGGCGATGAGCAGTTCTTC. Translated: CSFGHKAGGDEQFF.

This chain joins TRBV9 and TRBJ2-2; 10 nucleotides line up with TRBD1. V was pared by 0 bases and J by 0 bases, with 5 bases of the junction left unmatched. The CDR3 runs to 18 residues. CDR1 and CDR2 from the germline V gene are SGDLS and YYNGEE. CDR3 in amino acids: CASSVVGQGQPNTGELFF. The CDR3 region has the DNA TGTGCCAGCAGCGTAGTGGGACAGGGGCAACCGAACACCGGGGAGCTGTTTTTT.

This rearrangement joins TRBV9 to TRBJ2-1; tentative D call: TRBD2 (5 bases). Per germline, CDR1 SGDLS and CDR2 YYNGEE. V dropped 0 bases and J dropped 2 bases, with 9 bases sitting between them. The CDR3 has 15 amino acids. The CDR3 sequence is CASSVGSGTYNEQFF. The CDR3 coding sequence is TGTGCCAGCAGCGTAGGGAGCGGTACCTACAATGAGCAGTTCTTC.

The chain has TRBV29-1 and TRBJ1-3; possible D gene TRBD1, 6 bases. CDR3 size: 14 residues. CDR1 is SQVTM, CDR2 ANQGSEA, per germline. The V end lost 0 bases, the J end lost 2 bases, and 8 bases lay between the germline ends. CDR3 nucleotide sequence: TGCAGCGTTGAAGAGGGGACAACTGGAAACACCATATATTTT. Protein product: CSVEEGTTGNTIYF.

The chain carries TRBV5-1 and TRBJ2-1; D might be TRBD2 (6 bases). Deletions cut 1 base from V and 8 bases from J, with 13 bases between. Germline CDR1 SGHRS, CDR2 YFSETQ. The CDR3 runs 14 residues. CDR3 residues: CASSLRTQRDEQFF. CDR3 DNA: TGCGCCAGCAGCTTGCGAACCCAGCGGGATGAGCAGTTCTTC.

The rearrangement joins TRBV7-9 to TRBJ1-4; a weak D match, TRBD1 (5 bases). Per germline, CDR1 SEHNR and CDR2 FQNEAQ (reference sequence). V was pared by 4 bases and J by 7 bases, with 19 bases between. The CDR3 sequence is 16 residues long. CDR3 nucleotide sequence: TGTGCCAGCAGCTCCCTTCCATCCACAGGTGGTGAAAAACTGTTTTTT. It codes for CASSSLPSTGGEKLFF. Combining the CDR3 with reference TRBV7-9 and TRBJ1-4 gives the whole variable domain DTGVSQNPRHKITKRGQNVTFRCDPISEHNRLYWYRQTLGQGPEFLTYFQNEAQLEKSRLLSDRFSAERPKGSFSTLEIQRTEQGDSAMYLCASSSLPSTGGEKLFFGSGTQLSVL.

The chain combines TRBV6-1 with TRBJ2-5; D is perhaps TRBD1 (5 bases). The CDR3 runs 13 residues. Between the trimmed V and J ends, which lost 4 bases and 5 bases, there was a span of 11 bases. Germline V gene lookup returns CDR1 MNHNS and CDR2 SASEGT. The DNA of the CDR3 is TGTGCCAGCAGTGGCGTTAAGGGGGAGACCCAGTACTTC. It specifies CASSGVKGETQYF.

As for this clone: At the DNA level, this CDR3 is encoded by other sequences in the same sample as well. Written as DNA, the CDR3 is TGTGCCACCAGCAAAGGGGCATCTTATAATTCACCCCTCCACTTT. It codes for CATSKGASYNSPLHF. This rearrangement joins TRBV15 to TRBJ1-6; D is perhaps TRBD1 (5 bases). The V gene's germline CDR1 is LNHNV and CDR2 YYDKDF (reference sequence). V was shortened by 4 bases and J by 4 bases, with 11 bases between the two germline ends. The CDR3 runs to 15 residues.

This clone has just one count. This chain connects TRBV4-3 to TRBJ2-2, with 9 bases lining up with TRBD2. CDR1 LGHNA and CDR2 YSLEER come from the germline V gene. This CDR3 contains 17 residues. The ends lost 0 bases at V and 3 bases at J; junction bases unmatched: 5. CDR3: CASSQDIAGDDTGELFF. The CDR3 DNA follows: TGCGCCAGCAGCCAAGATATAGCGGGGGACGACACCGGGGAGCTGTTTTTT.

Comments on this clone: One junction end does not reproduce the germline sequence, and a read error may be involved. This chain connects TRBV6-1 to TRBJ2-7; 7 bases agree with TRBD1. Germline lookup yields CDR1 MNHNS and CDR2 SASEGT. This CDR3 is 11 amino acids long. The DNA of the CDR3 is TGTGCCAGCAGTGGTTTGGGACAGACTCACTTC. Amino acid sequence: CASSGLGQTHF.

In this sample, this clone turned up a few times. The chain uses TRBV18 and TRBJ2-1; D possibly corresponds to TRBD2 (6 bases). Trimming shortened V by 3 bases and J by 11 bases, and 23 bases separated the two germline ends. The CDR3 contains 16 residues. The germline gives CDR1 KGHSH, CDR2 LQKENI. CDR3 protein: CASSPSGPWASAKQFF. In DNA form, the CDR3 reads TGTGCCAGCTCACCGTCAGGACCTTGGGCTAGCGCTAAGCAGTTCTTC. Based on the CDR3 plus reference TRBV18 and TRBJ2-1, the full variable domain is NAGVMQNPRHLVRRRGQEARLRCSPMKGHSHVYWYRQLPEEGLKFMVYLQKENIIDESGMPKERFSAEFPKEGPSILRIQQVVRGDSAAYFCASSPSGPWASAKQFFGPGTRLTVL.

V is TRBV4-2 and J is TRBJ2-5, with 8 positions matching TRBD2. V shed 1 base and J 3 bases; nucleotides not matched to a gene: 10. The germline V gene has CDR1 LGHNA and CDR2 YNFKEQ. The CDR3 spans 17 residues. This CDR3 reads CASSQAKSGGTKETQYF. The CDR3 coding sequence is TGTGCCAGCAGCCAAGCGAAGAGCGGGGGAACAAAAGAGACCCAGTACTTC.

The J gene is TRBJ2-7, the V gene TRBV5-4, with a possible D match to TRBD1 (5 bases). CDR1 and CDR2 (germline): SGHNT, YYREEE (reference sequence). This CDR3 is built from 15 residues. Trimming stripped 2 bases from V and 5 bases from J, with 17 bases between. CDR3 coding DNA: TGTGCCAGCAGCTTAAGTGACAGACCTCGGGACGAGCAGTACTTC. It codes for CASSLSDRPRDEQYF.

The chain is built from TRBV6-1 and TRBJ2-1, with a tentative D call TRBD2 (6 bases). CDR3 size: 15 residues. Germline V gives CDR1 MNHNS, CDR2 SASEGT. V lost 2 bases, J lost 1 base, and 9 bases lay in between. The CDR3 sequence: CASSEIGGSYNEQFF. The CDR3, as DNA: TGTGCCAGCAGTGAAATCGGGGGATCCTACAATGAGCAGTTCTTC.

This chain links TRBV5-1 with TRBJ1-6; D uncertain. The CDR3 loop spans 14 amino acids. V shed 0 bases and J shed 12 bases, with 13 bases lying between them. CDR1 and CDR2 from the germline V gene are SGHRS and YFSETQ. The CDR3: CASSLGPRVQPLHF. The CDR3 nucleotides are TGCGCCAGCAGCTTGGGGCCTCGTGTCCAACCCCTCCACTTT.

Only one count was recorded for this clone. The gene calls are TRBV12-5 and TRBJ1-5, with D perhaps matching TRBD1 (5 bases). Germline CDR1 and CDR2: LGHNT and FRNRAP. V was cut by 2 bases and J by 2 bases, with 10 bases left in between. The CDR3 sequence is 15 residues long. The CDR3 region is CASGLSGQGNQPQHF. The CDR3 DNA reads TGTGCTAGTGGTTTGTCAGGGCAGGGCAATCAGCCCCAGCATTTT.

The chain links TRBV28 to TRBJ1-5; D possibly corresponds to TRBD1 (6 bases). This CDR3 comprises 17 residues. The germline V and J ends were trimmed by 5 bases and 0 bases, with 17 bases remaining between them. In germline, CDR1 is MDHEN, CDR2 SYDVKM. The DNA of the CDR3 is TGTGCCAGCAGTACCGGACAGCCCATAGATAGCAATCAGCCCCAGCATTTT. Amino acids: CASSTGQPIDSNQPQHF.

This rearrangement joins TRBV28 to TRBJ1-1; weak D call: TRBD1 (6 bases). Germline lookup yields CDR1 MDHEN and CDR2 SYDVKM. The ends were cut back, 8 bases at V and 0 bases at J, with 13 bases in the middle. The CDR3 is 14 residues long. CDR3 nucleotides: TGTGCCAGCTCCGGGGGGGCCCTGAACACTGAAGCTTTCTTT. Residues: CASSGGALNTEAFF.

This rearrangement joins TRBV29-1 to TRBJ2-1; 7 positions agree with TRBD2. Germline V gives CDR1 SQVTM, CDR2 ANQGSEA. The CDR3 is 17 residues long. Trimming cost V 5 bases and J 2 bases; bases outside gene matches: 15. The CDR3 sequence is CSVPRGPGGRAYNEQFF. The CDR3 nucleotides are TGCAGCGTTCCTAGGGGCCCAGGAGGGAGGGCCTACAATGAGCAGTTCTTC.

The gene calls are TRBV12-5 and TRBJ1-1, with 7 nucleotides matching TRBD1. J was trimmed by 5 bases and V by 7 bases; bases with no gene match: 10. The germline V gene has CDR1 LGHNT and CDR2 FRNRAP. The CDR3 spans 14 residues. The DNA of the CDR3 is TGTGCTAGTGCCGGGGACAGACGAACGACTGAAGCTTTCTTT. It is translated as CASAGDRRTTEAFF.

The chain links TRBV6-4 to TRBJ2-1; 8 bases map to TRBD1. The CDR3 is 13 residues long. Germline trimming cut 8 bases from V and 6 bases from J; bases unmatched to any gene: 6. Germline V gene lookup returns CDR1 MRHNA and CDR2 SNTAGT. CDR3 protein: CASGQGPSNEQFF. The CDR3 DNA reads TGTGCCAGCGGACAGGGCCCCTCCAATGAGCAGTTCTTC.

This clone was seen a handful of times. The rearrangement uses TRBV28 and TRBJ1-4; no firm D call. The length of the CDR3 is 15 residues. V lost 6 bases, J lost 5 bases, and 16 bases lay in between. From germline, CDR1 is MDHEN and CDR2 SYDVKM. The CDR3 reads CASRDSRLMNEKLFF. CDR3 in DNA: TGTGCCAGCAGGGACTCACGGTTGATGAATGAAAAACTGTTTTTT.

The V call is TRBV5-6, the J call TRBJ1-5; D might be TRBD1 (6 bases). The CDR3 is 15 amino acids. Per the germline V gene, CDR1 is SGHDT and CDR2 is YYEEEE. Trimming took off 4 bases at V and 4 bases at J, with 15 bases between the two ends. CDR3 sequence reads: CASSLRDTQNQPQHF. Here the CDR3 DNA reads TGTGCCAGCAGCCTGAGGGACACCCAAAATCAGCCCCAGCATTTT.

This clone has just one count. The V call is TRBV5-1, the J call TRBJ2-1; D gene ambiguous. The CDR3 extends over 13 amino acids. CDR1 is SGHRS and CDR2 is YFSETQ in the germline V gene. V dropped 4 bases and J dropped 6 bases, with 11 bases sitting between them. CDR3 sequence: CASSVSGSNEQFF. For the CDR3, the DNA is TGCGCCAGCAGCGTCTCGGGTAGCAATGAGCAGTTCTTC.

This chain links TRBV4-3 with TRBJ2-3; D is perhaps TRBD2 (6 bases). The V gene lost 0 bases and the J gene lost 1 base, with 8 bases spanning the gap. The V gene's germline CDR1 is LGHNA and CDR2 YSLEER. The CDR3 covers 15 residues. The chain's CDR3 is CASSQDWGGTDTQYF. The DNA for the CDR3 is TGCGCCAGCAGCCAAGATTGGGGGGGCACAGATACGCAGTATTTT.

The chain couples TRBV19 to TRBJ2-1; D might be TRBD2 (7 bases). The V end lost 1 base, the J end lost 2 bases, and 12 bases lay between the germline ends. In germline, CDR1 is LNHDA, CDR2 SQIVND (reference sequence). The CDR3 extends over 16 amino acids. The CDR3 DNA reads TGTGCCAGTAGTATAGGCGGGGGCATCCCCTACAATGAGCAGTTCTTC. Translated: CASSIGGGIPYNEQFF.

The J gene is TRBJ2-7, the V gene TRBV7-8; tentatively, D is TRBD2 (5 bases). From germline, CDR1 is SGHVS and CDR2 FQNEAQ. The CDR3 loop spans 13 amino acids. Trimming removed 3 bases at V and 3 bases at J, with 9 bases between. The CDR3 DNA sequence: TGTGCCAGCAGCTTTTACGGGATCTACGAGCAGTACTTC. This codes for CASSFYGIYEQYF.

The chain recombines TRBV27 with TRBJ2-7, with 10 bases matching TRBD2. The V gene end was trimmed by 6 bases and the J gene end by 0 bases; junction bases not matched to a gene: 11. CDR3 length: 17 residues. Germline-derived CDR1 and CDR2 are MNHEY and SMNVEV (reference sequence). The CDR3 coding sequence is TGTGCCAGCAGACCCTCCTCCGGACTAGCGGACTCCTACGAGCAGTACTTC. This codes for CASRPSSGLADSYEQYF.

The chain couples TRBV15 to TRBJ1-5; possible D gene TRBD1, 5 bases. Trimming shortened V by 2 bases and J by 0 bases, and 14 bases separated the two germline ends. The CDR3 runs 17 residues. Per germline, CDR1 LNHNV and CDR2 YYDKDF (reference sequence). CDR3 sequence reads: CATSRWGGAYSNQPQHF. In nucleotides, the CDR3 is TGTGCCACCAGCAGATGGGGAGGGGCTTATAGCAATCAGCCCCAGCATTTT.